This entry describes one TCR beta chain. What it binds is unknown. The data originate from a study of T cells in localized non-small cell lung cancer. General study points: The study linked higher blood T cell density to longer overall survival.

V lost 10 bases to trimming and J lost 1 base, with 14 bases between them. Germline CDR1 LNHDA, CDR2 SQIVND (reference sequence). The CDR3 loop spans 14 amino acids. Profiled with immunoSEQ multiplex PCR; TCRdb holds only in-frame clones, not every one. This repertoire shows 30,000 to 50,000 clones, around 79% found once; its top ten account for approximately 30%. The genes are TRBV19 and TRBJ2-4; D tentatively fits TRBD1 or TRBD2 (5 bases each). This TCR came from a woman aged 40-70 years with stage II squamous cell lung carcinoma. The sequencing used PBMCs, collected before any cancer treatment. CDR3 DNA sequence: TGTGCCACCAGGGACGGGGAGGCCAAAAACATTCAGTACTTC. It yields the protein CATRDGEAKNIQYF.